A selection of T cell receptor beta chains follows, all from one sample in a study of PD-1 blockade in classical Hodgkin lymphoma. Assay used: immunoSEQ multiplex PCR; TCRdb lists only in-frame clones, some missing. The data show some 22,000 clones, approximately 69% seen once. Source: peripheral blood mononuclear cells (PBMCs), taken at baseline. Receptor source: a human donor with classical Hodgkin lymphoma. Each CDR3 is given with its conserved first and last residue. Not every row has a clone size; where given, it reads once, few, many or a size class.

j_call: TRBJ2-7; v_call: TRBV10-2; clone_size: .; cdr3_aa: CASSGALYEQYF
j_call: TRBJ2-7; v_call: TRBV10-3; clone_size: few; cdr3_aa: CAISEGSRGAREQYF
j_call: TRBJ2-7; v_call: TRBV4-3; clone_size: few; cdr3_aa: CASSQDGTMWDQEQYF
j_call: TRBJ2-5; v_call: TRBV6-4; clone_size: .; cdr3_aa: CASSEQARETQYF
j_call: TRBJ2-2; v_call: TRBV18; clone_size: once; cdr3_aa: CASSPPGGGELFF
j_call: TRBJ2-3; v_call: TRBV6-4; clone_size: .; cdr3_aa: CASSARTSGSGDTQYF
j_call: TRBJ2-7; v_call: TRBV9; clone_size: .; cdr3_aa: CASSAWEVSYEQYF
j_call: TRBJ1-3; v_call: TRBV5-1; clone_size: .; cdr3_aa: CASSLESGFYGNTIYF
j_call: TRBJ2-7; v_call: TRBV28; clone_size: .; cdr3_aa: CASRLNYEQYF
j_call: TRBJ1-2; v_call: TRBV2; clone_size: .; cdr3_aa: CASSEETGYGYTF
j_call: .; v_call: TRBV7-9; clone_size: .; cdr3_aa: CASRNSVSSYEQYF
j_call: TRBJ2-3; v_call: TRBV28; clone_size: .; cdr3_aa: CASSFSRGYTDTQYF
j_call: TRBJ1-1; v_call: TRBV30; clone_size: .; cdr3_aa: CAGRGAGAGAEAFF
j_call: TRBJ1-1; v_call: TRBV28; clone_size: .; cdr3_aa: CASSRPRTGLNTEAFF
j_call: TRBJ2-1; v_call: TRBV6-5; clone_size: .; cdr3_aa: CASRSNIYNEQFF
j_call: TRBJ2-1; v_call: TRBV10-3; clone_size: once; cdr3_aa: CAISETPDRGGNEQFF
j_call: TRBJ1-4; v_call: TRBV5-6; clone_size: few; cdr3_aa: CASSLPTGEKLFF
j_call: TRBJ1-3; v_call: TRBV11-3; clone_size: .; cdr3_aa: CASSLRTRVKENTIYF
j_call: TRBJ2-7; v_call: TRBV6-6; clone_size: .; cdr3_aa: CASSSGTRSSYEQYF
j_call: TRBJ1-2; v_call: TRBV29-1; clone_size: .; cdr3_aa: CSVEQGQIHGYTF
j_call: TRBJ2-7; v_call: TRBV19; clone_size: .; cdr3_aa: CASSSTGSYEQYF
j_call: TRBJ2-7; v_call: TRBV5-1; clone_size: .; cdr3_aa: CASSLAGGGQYF
j_call: TRBJ1-3; v_call: TRBV9; clone_size: .; cdr3_aa: CASSVAGLQGNTIYF
j_call: TRBJ2-7; v_call: TRBV9; clone_size: .; cdr3_aa: CASSLTSGSYEQYF
j_call: TRBJ1-2; v_call: TRBV7-9; clone_size: .; cdr3_aa: CASRTRDRDGYTF
j_call: TRBJ1-3; v_call: TRBV29-1; clone_size: few; cdr3_aa: CSVEESGGNTIYF
j_call: TRBJ1-2; v_call: TRBV9; clone_size: .; cdr3_aa: CASSVVGPEGYTF
j_call: TRBJ2-1; v_call: TRBV13; clone_size: .; cdr3_aa: CASSSQGNEQFF
j_call: TRBJ2-7; v_call: TRBV10-2; clone_size: .; cdr3_aa: CASSDQFLYEQYF
j_call: TRBJ1-2; v_call: TRBV28; clone_size: once; cdr3_aa: CASSLSALIEDSF
j_call: TRBJ2-3; v_call: TRBV30; clone_size: .; cdr3_aa: CAWSWGRGTDTQYF
j_call: TRBJ2-7; v_call: TRBV9; clone_size: .; cdr3_aa: CASSVRPGQGAYEQYF
j_call: TRBJ2-1; v_call: TRBV18; clone_size: .; cdr3_aa: CASSPAGAYNEQFF
j_call: TRBJ2-1; v_call: TRBV15; clone_size: .; cdr3_aa: CATSSPGLAGGQTYNEQFF
j_call: TRBJ1-1; v_call: TRBV30; clone_size: few; cdr3_aa: CAWRGLDSLKAFF
j_call: TRBJ1-1; v_call: TRBV20-1; clone_size: .; cdr3_aa: CSASEDRGAFF
j_call: TRBJ1-6; v_call: TRBV15; clone_size: .; cdr3_aa: CATRRQGADSPLHF
j_call: TRBJ2-7; v_call: TRBV7-3; clone_size: .; cdr3_aa: CASSLRPSKEQYF
j_call: TRBJ1-2; v_call: TRBV7-6; clone_size: medium-sized; cdr3_aa: CASSSEGRKDGNYGYTF
j_call: TRBJ2-2; v_call: TRBV9; clone_size: .; cdr3_aa: CASSAPGQGPGELFF
j_call: TRBJ2-1; v_call: TRBV14; clone_size: few; cdr3_aa: CASSQARGTDGLNEQFF
j_call: TRBJ2-2; v_call: TRBV29-1; clone_size: .; cdr3_aa: CSVMRARGTGELFF
j_call: TRBJ2-3; v_call: TRBV9; clone_size: .; cdr3_aa: CASSISPGQGADTQYF
j_call: TRBJ2-3; v_call: TRBV27; clone_size: .; cdr3_aa: CASTLQGSTDTQYF
j_call: TRBJ2-2; v_call: TRBV5-1; clone_size: few; cdr3_aa: CASSLDLTNTGELFF
j_call: TRBJ2-3; v_call: TRBV6-4; clone_size: few; cdr3_aa: CASSERGGTDTQYF
j_call: TRBJ2-2; v_call: TRBV2; clone_size: .; cdr3_aa: CASSAGPGELFF
j_call: TRBJ2-5; v_call: TRBV9; clone_size: large; cdr3_aa: CASSDSAAIAEETQYF
j_call: TRBJ2-1; v_call: TRBV27; clone_size: once; cdr3_aa: CASSLSGENEQFF
j_call: TRBJ2-5; v_call: TRBV27; clone_size: .; cdr3_aa: CASRGAGRQETQYF
j_call: TRBJ1-1; v_call: TRBV29-1; clone_size: .; cdr3_aa: CSVYDRARNTEAFF
j_call: TRBJ2-1; v_call: TRBV2; clone_size: .; cdr3_aa: CASKQRYNEQFF
j_call: TRBJ1-2; v_call: TRBV18; clone_size: .; cdr3_aa: CASSEGLDAGTNYGYTF